The 8 T cell receptor beta chains below all came from one sample that was sequenced in a study of blood T cells in healthy people across ages (dated by TCRdb to between 2014 and 2017). Receptor libraries were prepared by 5' RACE. Instrument used: Illumina HiSeq 2500. A second roughly 6 to 12 cycle PCR used a sample-barcoded 5' primer and a J-beta primer mix. TCRdb cleaned the public reads at Q25 with fastp, built clones with MiXCR and kept in-frame beta chains. Rows with one shared CDR3 protein collapse into an entry with the most common genes and DNA. The sample table records a few hundred thousand distinct CDR3 sequences; about half of these occur just once. Jointly, the top ten make up around 50% of the sample. Sequenced material: blood. These TCRs come from a man in his 60s in good health.

The rearrangement uses TRBV7-8 and TRBJ1-1; a weak D match, TRBD1 (5 bases). V gave up 5 bases and J gave up 0 bases, with 10 bases separating them. Germline assignment: CDR1 SGHVS and CDR2 FQNEAQ. The CDR3 has 14 residues. In DNA form, the CDR3 reads TGTGCCAGCAGCAGACAGACATTGAACACTGAAGCTTTCTTT. Protein: CASSRQTLNTEAFF.

The chain links TRBV12-3 or TRBV12-4 to TRBJ2-7; TRBD1 aligns across 11 bases. There are 15 residues in the CDR3. The V segment lost 5 bases and the J segment 2 bases; nucleotides outside the gene matches: 5. This CDR3 reads CASSAGQGATYEQYF. In DNA, the CDR3 is TGTGCCAGCAGTGCCGGACAGGGGGCTACCTACGAGCAGTACTTC.

This chain connects TRBV21-1 to TRBJ1-1. TRBV21-1 corresponds to a pseudogene. The CDR3 is made up of 14 amino acids. The CDR3 loop reads CASSKRLPNTEAFF. The CDR3, as DNA: TGTGCCAGCTCAAAGCGGCTTCCTAACACTGAAGCTTTCTTT.

V usage is TRBV29-1 and J usage is TRBJ2-5; D assignment may be TRBD1 or TRBD2 (5 bases each). The last part of the DNA fits TRBJ2-7 better; the J call may be wrong. This CDR3 has 12 amino acids. The V gene's germline CDR1 is SQVTM and CDR2 ANQGSEA. As DNA, the CDR3 is TGCAGCGTGGGATTGGGGGACCACGAGCAGTACTTC. Translated, it gives CSVGLGDHEQYF.

V usage is TRBV29-1 and J usage is TRBJ2-7, with TRBD1 matching over 9 bases. Germline assignment: CDR1 SQVTM and CDR2 ANQGSEA. This CDR3 is built from 13 residues. V trimming: 6 bases; J trimming: 4 bases; junction bases outside the gene matches: 7. The CDR3 DNA reads as TGCAGCGTCACCGGACAGGGGCGGTACGAGCAGTACTTC. Translation gives CSVTGQGRYEQYF.

This clonotype was detected a few times. This sequence joins TRBV4-3 and TRBJ2-3; possibly TRBD2 for D (6 bases). This CDR3 is 16 amino acids long. V lost 0 bases and J lost 5, with 15 bases in between. Germline assignment: CDR1 LGHNA and CDR2 YSLEER. CDR3 amino acids: CASSQDGSAGRDTQYF. In nucleotides, the CDR3 is TGCGCCAGCAGCCAAGATGGCTCTGCGGGGAGAGATACGCAGTATTTT.

The chain employs TRBV11-2 and TRBJ1-2, with D perhaps TRBD1 (6 bases). Per germline, CDR1 SGHAT and CDR2 FQNNGV. CDR3 length: 13 residues. Trimming stripped 3 bases from V and 2 bases from J, with 7 bases between. The CDR3 coding sequence is TGTGCCAGCAGCTTTACAGGGAACTATGGCTACACCTTC. Its translation: CASSFTGNYGYTF.

The V and J genes are TRBV12-3 or TRBV12-4 and TRBJ2-5, with D possibly TRBD1 on 5 matching bases. There are 16 residues in the CDR3. Trimming left V 6 bases short and J 2 bases short, with 19 bases between. CDR3 region: CASSPLGRAHQETQYF. Here the CDR3 DNA reads TGTGCCAGCAGCCCTCTCGGCAGGGCCCATCAAGAGACCCAGTACTTC.